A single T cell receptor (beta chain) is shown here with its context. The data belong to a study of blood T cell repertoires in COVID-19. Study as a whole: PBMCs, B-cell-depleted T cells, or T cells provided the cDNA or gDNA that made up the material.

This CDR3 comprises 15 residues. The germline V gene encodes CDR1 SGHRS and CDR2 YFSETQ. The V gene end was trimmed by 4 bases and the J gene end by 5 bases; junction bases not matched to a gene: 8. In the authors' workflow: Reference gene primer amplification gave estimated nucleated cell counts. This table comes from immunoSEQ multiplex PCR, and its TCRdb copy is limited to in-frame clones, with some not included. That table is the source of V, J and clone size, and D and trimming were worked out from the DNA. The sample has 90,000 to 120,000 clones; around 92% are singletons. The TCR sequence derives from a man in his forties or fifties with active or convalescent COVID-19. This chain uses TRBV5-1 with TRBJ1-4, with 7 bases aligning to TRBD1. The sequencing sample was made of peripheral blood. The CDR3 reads CASSTGTALNEKLFF. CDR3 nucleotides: TGCGCCAGCAGCACCGGGACAGCGCTGAATGAAAAACTGTTTTTT.